This is a list of T cell receptor beta chains from one sample in a study of blood T cell repertoires in COVID-19. Clones were read by immunoSEQ multiplex PCR, and TCRdb kept only the in-frame ones, dropping some. The sample carries 300,000 to 350,000 clones, 90% recorded once. The sample consisted of PBMCs or T cells enriched from blood (not recorded which). These receptors were taken from a woman aged 18 to 35 with acute COVID-19. Each CDR3 is given with its conserved first and last residue. Fields, in order: J gene, D gene, V gene, clone size, CDR3 protein, CDR3 DNA. A D gene is named only where the DNA matches it firmly. The listing skips clone size in some rows; elsewhere it reads once, few, many or a size class.

TRBJ2-3	TRBD2	TRBV10-3	-	CAISATSGISTDTQYF	TGTGCCATCAGTGCAACTAGCGGAATTAGCACAGATACGCAGTATTTT
TRBJ2-7	-	TRBV5-6	few	CASSYTGTPYEQYF	TGTGCCAGCAGCTACACCGGGACTCCCTACGAGCAGTACTTC
TRBJ1-2	-	TRBV28	-	CASSTKGGQQVYGYTF	TGTGCCAGCAGTACCAAAGGTGGACAGCAAGTTTATGGCTACACCTTC
TRBJ1-1	TRBD1	TRBV30	-	CAWRPGQANTEAFF	TGTGCCTGGAGACCCGGACAGGCGAACACTGAAGCTTTCTTT
TRBJ1-4	-	TRBV3-1/TRBV3-2	-	CASSRGATSTNEKLFF	TGTGCCAGCAGCCGCGGAGCAACGTCAACTAATGAAAAACTGTTTTTT
TRBJ2-7	TRBD2	TRBV19	-	CASSIAPSGNPYEQYF	TGTGCCAGTAGTATAGCCCCTAGCGGGAACCCCTACGAGCAGTACTTC
TRBJ2-2	TRBD2	TRBV6-4	-	CASSDSTSGDNTGELFF	TGTGCCAGCAGTGACTCTACTAGCGGGGATAACACCGGGGAGCTGTTTTTT
TRBJ1-1	TRBD1	TRBV5-6	-	CASSRPTFTGTDRNTEAFF	TGTGCCAGCAGCCGTCCGACTTTTACCGGGACAGATAGGAACACTGAAGCTTTCTTT
TRBJ2-5	TRBD2	TRBV19	-	CASSMLGGGDGETQYF	TGTGCCAGTAGTATGTTGGGCGGGGGAGATGGAGAGACCCAGTACTTC
TRBJ1-6	TRBD1	TRBV2	-	CASQTGEKAPLHF	TGTGCCAGCCAGACAGGGGAGAAGGCACCCCTCCACTTT
TRBJ1-1	-	TRBV24-1	-	CATSDPASGTEAFF	TGTGCCACCAGTGATCCAGCATCGGGCACTGAAGCTTTCTTT
TRBJ1-6	TRBD1	TRBV19	-	CASSTMDRVGSPLHF	TGTGCCAGTAGTACTATGGACAGGGTGGGATCACCCCTCCACTTT
TRBJ2-3	-	TRBV12-3/TRBV12-4	-	CASSFLRDTQYF	TGTGCCAGCAGTTTCCTCAGGGATACGCAGTATTTT
TRBJ2-7	TRBD2	TRBV6-5	few	CASSYGGVPYEQYF	TGTGCCAGCAGCTACGGGGGGGTCCCCTACGAGCAGTACTTC
TRBJ2-4	-	TRBV28	-	CASSSDGANIQYF	TGTGCCAGCAGCTCCGATGGGGCGAACATTCAGTACTTC
TRBJ2-7	-	TRBV5-1	-	CASSLGGAGSAEQYF	TGCGCCAGCAGCTTGGGAGGGGCGGGATCTGCCGAGCAGTACTTC
TRBJ2-1	-	TRBV11-3	-	CASSLGVGYAEQFF	TGTGCCAGCAGCTTAGGCGTCGGGTATGCTGAGCAGTTCTTC
TRBJ2-3	-	TRBV2	few	CASTLSLAPIGSEDTQYF	TGTGCCAGCACCCTTAGTCTTGCCCCCATAGGGAGCGAAGATACGCAGTATTTT
TRBJ2-5	-	TRBV27	-	CASGLEEETQYF	TGTGCCAGCGGGCTGGAAGAAGAGACCCAGTACTTC
TRBJ1-5	TRBD1	TRBV18	once	CASSPEGGWQPQHF	TGTGCCAGCTCACCAGAAGGGGGCTGGCAGCCCCAGCATTTT
TRBJ1-2	TRBD1	TRBV2	-	CASSEGTGDYGYTF	TGTGCCAGCAGTGAAGGGACAGGTGACTATGGCTACACCTTC
TRBJ2-7	-	TRBV6-1	-	CASSEWLGGYEQYF	TGTGCCAGCAGTGAATGGTTAGGGGGCTACGAGCAGTACTTC
TRBJ1-5	-	TRBV28	-	CASSLGAYSNQPQHF	TGTGCCAGCAGTTTAGGAGCCTATAGCAATCAGCCCCAGCATTTT
TRBJ2-1	TRBD1	TRBV3-1/TRBV3-2	-	CASSQWPGGTGDNEQFF	TGTGCCAGCAGCCAATGGCCCGGCGGAACAGGGGACAATGAGCAGTTCTTC
TRBJ2-1	TRBD2	TRBV19	-	CASSITRTRPYNEQFF	TGTGCCAGTAGTATAACCCGGACTAGACCCTACAATGAGCAGTTCTTC
TRBJ1-2	TRBD1	TRBV29-1	-	CSVEVLDRVRGYTF	TGCAGCGTTGAGGTCCTAGACAGGGTACGTGGCTACACCTTC
TRBJ2-7	-	TRBV7-9	-	CASSLGTASSYEQYF	TGTGCCAGCAGCTTAGGGACAGCCTCCTCCTACGAGCAGTACTTC
TRBJ2-1	TRBD2	TRBV5-1	-	CASRVDKLAGLSYNEQFF	TGCGCCAGCAGGGTCGACAAATTAGCGGGGTTATCCTACAATGAGCAGTTCTTC
TRBJ2-7	TRBD2	TRBV14	-	CASSLTKGGRVYEQYF	TGTGCCAGCAGCCTCACTAAAGGCGGGAGGGTCTACGAGCAGTACTTC
TRBJ2-1	TRBD2	TRBV5-6	-	CASSPPPGLAGGEQFF	TGTGCCAGCAGCCCACCTCCGGGACTAGCTGGGGGTGAGCAGTTCTTC
TRBJ1-1	-	TRBV28	-	CASSLRLNTEAFF	TGTGCCAGCAGTTTGCGGTTGAACACTGAAGCTTTCTTT
TRBJ1-5	-	TRBV27	-	CASSLKSGGAQHF	TGTGCCAGCAGTCTTAAATCCGGGGGGGCCCAGCATTTT
TRBJ2-5	-	TRBV28	-	CASSLWAGGRETQYF	TGTGCCAGCAGTTTATGGGCAGGGGGGAGGGAGACCCAGTACTTC
TRBJ1-2	-	TRBV5-6	once	CASTHGLGYTF	TGTGCCAGCACCCACGGACTGGGCTACACCTTC
TRBJ1-2	-	TRBV30	-	CAWSAQGYGYTF	TGTGCCTGGAGTGCACAGGGTTACGGCTACACCTTC
TRBJ1-1	TRBD1	TRBV11-2	-	CASSQYGTATLKNTEAFF	TGTGCCAGCAGCCAATACGGGACAGCAACCCTAAAGAACACTGAAGCTTTCTTT
TRBJ2-7	-	TRBV27	-	CASRGSGGPSYEQYF	TGTGCCAGCAGGGGAAGTGGAGGCCCTTCCTACGAGCAGTACTTC
TRBJ2-5	TRBD2	TRBV10-3	once	CAISPGLAGQETQYF	TGTGCCATCAGCCCGGGACTAGCGGGCCAAGAGACCCAGTACTTC
TRBJ1-4	-	TRBV3-1/TRBV3-2	-	CASSQQGNEKLFF	TGTGCCAGCAGCCAACAGGGAAATGAAAAACTGTTTTTT
TRBJ2-3	TRBD2	TRBV5-8	-	CASSSGTSGSTDTQYF	TGTGCCAGCAGCTCCGGGACTAGCGGGAGCACAGATACGCAGTATTTT
TRBJ1-2	TRBD1	TRBV6-5	-	CASRRDRGGYTF	TGTGCCAGCAGAAGGGACAGGGGTGGCTACACCTTC
TRBJ1-1	TRBD1	TRBV5-1	few	CASSFTGTAGEAFF	TGCGCCAGCAGCTTTACCGGGACAGCAGGTGAAGCTTTCTTT
TRBJ1-2	TRBD1	TRBV19	-	CASGDRGLSGYTF	TGTGCCAGTGGGGACAGAGGACTATCGGGCTACACCTTC
TRBJ1-2	-	TRBV5-1	once	CASSLDRVGTGYTF	TGCGCCAGCAGCTTGGACAGGGTAGGAACTGGCTACACCTTC
TRBJ2-7	TRBD1	TRBV18	-	CASSLTGVGESEQYF	TGTGCCAGCTCACTTACAGGGGTAGGGGAAAGCGAGCAGTACTTC
TRBJ2-7	TRBD2	TRBV20-1	-	CSASFTTSGSSLHPYEQYF	TGCAGTGCTAGTTTCACGACTAGCGGGAGTTCTCTCCATCCCTACGAGCAGTACTTC
TRBJ1-5	-	TRBV10-3	-	CAISGGDTGNQPQHF	TGTGCCATCAGTGGAGGGGACACAGGCAATCAGCCCCAGCATTTT
TRBJ2-1	TRBD2	TRBV7-3	-	CASRKPGLAGGNEQFF	TGTGCCAGCAGAAAGCCGGGACTAGCGGGTGGCAATGAGCAGTTCTTC
TRBJ1-6	TRBD1	TRBV7-9	once	CASSWDRTFNSPLHF	TGTGCCAGCAGCTGGGACAGAACCTTTAATTCACCCCTCCACTTT
TRBJ2-1	-	TRBV28	once	CASTLAIANEQFF	TGTGCCAGCACACTAGCCATTGCTAATGAGCAGTTCTTC
TRBJ2-7	TRBD1	TRBV28	once	CASTLSGGREQYF	TGTGCCAGCACCTTATCAGGGGGCAGGGAGCAGTACTTC